This TCR beta chain was sequenced for a study of blood T cell repertoires in COVID-19. Study as a whole: COVID-19 samples, acute and convalescent, were from the United States, Italy and Spain. Nucleic acid was either cDNA or gDNA, and it came from T cells, B-cell-depleted T cells, or PBMCs.

In the study's own analysis: Cell counts per sample came from amplifying reference gene primers. Profiling relied on immunoSEQ multiplex PCR, and the TCRdb table lists in-frame clones only, not all of them. V, J and clone size were drawn from that table, and D and trimming were deduced from the DNA. Here the sample spans 120,000 to 150,000 clones, over 75% being singletons. The V segment lost 5 bases and the J segment 4 bases; nucleotides outside the gene matches: 3. This CDR3 contains 14 residues. Germline V gene sequence: CDR1 LGHNT, CDR2 FRNRAP. Sequenced sample: peripheral blood. The source of this sequence is a man aged 55-75 years with active or convalescent COVID-19. J is TRBJ1-1 and V is TRBV12-5; 11 bases map to TRBD1. The chain's CDR3 is CASGRTGGTTEAFF. The CDR3 DNA is TGTGCTAGTGGTCGGACAGGGGGCACCACTGAAGCTTTCTTT.